The 12 T cell receptor beta chains below were found in one sample sequenced in a study of vaccination effects on CD4 cells after COVID-19. Sequencing was performed with immunoSEQ multiplex PCR; in TCRdb, only in-frame clones are kept and a portion is missing. The data show over 10,000 clones, with 73% seen just once and 33% held by the top ten. These receptors have no known antigen. Before any sequencing was done, the ViraFEST assay used viral peptide pools to expand antigen-specific CD4+ T cells. Subsequent to approximately 11 days of culture, CD4+ T cells were isolated. By PCR, the person was confirmed to have had SARS-CoV-2 infection between March and December 2020. Everyone in the study got two shots of either the BNT162b2 or mRNA-1273 vaccine. The sample in question was CD4+ T cells from PBMCs cultured with HCoV-NL63 spike peptides, obtained after COVID-19 vaccination. These TCRs come from a human donor who had a prior SARS-CoV-2 infection.

The CDR3 reads CASSFLAGGPIMETQYF. In DNA, the CDR3 is TGTGCCAGCAGTTTTCTAGCGGGAGGGCCAATAATGGAGACCCAGTACTTC. The V and J genes are TRBV7-2 and TRBJ2-5; the match to TRBD2 covers 12 bases. There are 17 residues in the CDR3. Germline V gene lookup returns CDR1 SGHTA and CDR2 FQGNSA. After removal of 6 bases from V and 5 bases from J, the junction contained 13 bases not matched to a gene.

The chain carries TRBV27 and TRBJ2-3; 12 bases line up with TRBD2. This CDR3 is 17 amino acids long. Germline loops: CDR1 MNHEY, CDR2 SMNVEV (reference sequence). Trimming cost V 6 bases and J 6 bases; bases outside gene matches: 13. The CDR3 protein is CASRVGLAGRTLDTQYF. CDR3 DNA sequence: TGTGCCAGCAGGGTGGGACTAGCGGGCCGAACGTTGGATACGCAGTATTTT.

V usage is TRBV2 and J usage is TRBJ2-3, with D perhaps being TRBD1 or TRBD2 (5 bases each). Germline V gives CDR1 SNHLY, CDR2 FYNNEI. This CDR3 has 15 residues. The V gene lost 4 bases and the J gene lost 1 base, with 12 bases spanning the gap. CDR3 loop: CASSGTTGRTDTQYF. The CDR3 DNA follows: TGTGCCAGCAGTGGTACGACGGGGCGCACAGATACGCAGTATTTT.

The chain employs TRBV6-6 and TRBJ1-1; D remains unclear. The ends were cut back, 7 bases at V and 8 bases at J, with 23 bases in the middle. The CDR3 covers 15 residues. Germline CDR1 and CDR2: MNHNY and SVGAGI (reference sequence). The CDR3 bases are TGTGCCAGCAACGGTGAAGCAGGCTACCGGCCCGAAGCTTTCTTT. Its protein product is CASNGEAGYRPEAFF.

This clone showed up just a few times. V gene TRBV15 combines with J gene TRBJ1-6; D not certain. Trimming removed 5 bases from V and 6 bases from J, with 14 bases in between. The CDR3 runs to 15 residues. Germline V gene lookup returns CDR1 LNHNV and CDR2 YYDKDF (reference sequence). DNA for the CDR3: TGTGCCACCAGCGAGATGAGATTGCCTAATTCACCCCTCCACTTT. This gives the protein CATSEMRLPNSPLHF.

The gene calls are TRBV5-4 and TRBJ2-1; D may be TRBD2 (6 bases). This CDR3 is 15 amino acids long. The germline CDR1 and CDR2 sequences are SGHNT and YYREEE (reference sequence). Trimming removed 4 bases at V and 5 bases at J, with 16 bases between. In DNA form, the CDR3 reads TGTGCCAGCAGCCAGCTAGGCGGGGTAGACAATGAGCAGTTCTTC. This codes for CASSQLGGVDNEQFF.

The chain carries TRBV6-5 and TRBJ2-7; weak D call: TRBD1 (6 bases). V gave up 6 bases and J gave up 3 bases, with 18 bases separating them. The CDR3 contains 15 residues. Germline V gene data show CDR1 as MNHEY and CDR2 as SVGAGI. The CDR3 DNA sequence: TGTGCCAGCAGGCCGCAGGGGACCTACTACTACGAGCAGTACTTC. Its translation is CASRPQGTYYYEQYF.

The genes are TRBV15 and TRBJ2-2, with D possibly being TRBD2 (5 bases). Germline V gene data show CDR1 as LNHNV and CDR2 as YYDKDF (reference sequence). Trimming pared 1 base from V and 7 bases from J, leaving 19 bases between. The CDR3 runs 17 residues. CDR3 amino acids: CATSRGDGAGDHGELFF. The CDR3 DNA follows: TGTGCCACCAGCAGAGGGGATGGTGCCGGGGATCACGGGGAGCTGTTTTTT.

In its sample, this clone was seen a few times. The chain uses TRBV7-9 and TRBJ2-3, with TRBD1 matching 8 bases. The CDR3 has 16 residues. The germline V gene has CDR1 SEHNR and CDR2 FQNEAQ (reference sequence). Trimming removed 5 bases from V and 4 bases from J; junction bases left unmatched: 11. CDR3 sequence: CASSDPIRGRADTQYF. The CDR3 coding sequence is TGTGCCAGCAGCGACCCCATCAGGGGGCGTGCAGATACGCAGTATTTT. Filled out from reference TRBV7-9 and TRBJ2-3, the complete variable domain reads DTGVSQNPRHKITKRGQNVTFRCDPISEHNRLYWYRQTLGQGPEFLTYFQNEAQLEKSRLLSDRFSAERPKGSFSTLEIQRTEQGDSAMYLCASSDPIRGRADTQYFGPGTRLTVL.

This chain joins TRBV21-1 and TRBJ2-7; the table's D gene call, TRBD2, was not cross checked with the DNA. TRBV21-1 is designated a pseudogene. The CDR3 spans 15 residues. CDR3 loop: CASSRKRAAFYEQYF. CDR3 nucleotides: TGTGCCAGCAGCAGGAAGCGGGCAGCCTTCTACGAGCAGTACTTC.

This clone was seen only a few times. The V gene is TRBV30, the J gene TRBJ2-3; TRBD2 matches 9 bases. Germline V gene sequence: CDR1 GTSNPN, CDR2 SVGIG (reference sequence). V gave up 4 bases and J gave up 1 base; unmatched junction bases: 3. The CDR3 runs 14 residues. The CDR3 DNA reads TGTGCCTGGACGCGGACTAGCGGCACAGATACGCAGTATTTT. Amino acids: CAWTRTSGTDTQYF.

Only a few counts were recorded for this clone. The genes are TRBV19 and TRBJ1-2; D gene unclear. Germline V lookup: CDR1 LNHDA, CDR2 SQIVND (reference sequence). Trimming removed 5 bases from V and 8 bases from J, with 15 bases in between. The CDR3 runs to 13 residues. CDR3 residues: CASSFGRMAGYTF. CDR3 in DNA: TGTGCCAGTAGTTTCGGACGAATGGCGGGCTACACCTTC.